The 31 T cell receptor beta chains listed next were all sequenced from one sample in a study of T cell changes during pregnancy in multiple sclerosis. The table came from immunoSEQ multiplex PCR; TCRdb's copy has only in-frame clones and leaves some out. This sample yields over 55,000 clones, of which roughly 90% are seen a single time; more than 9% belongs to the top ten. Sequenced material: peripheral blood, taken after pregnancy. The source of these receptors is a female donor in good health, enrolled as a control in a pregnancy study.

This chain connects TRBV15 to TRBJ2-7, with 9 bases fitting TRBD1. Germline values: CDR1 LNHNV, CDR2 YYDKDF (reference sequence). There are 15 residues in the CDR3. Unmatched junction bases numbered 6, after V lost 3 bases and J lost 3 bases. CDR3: CATSRGTGLLYEQYF. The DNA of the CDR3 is TGTGCCACCAGCAGGGGGACAGGGCTCCTCTACGAGCAGTACTTC.

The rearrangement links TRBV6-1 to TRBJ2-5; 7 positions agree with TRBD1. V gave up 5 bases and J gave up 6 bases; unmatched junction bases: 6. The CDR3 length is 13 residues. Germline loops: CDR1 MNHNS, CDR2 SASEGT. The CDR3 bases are TGTGCCAGCAGTCTACAGGGGTGGAAGACCCAGTACTTC. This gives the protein CASSLQGWKTQYF.

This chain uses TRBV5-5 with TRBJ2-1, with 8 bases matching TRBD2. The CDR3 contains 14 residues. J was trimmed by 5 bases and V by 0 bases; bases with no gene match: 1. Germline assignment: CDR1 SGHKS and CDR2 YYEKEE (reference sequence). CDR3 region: CASSLAGGHNEQFF. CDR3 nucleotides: TGTGCCAGCAGCTTGGCGGGGGGGCACAATGAGCAGTTCTTC.

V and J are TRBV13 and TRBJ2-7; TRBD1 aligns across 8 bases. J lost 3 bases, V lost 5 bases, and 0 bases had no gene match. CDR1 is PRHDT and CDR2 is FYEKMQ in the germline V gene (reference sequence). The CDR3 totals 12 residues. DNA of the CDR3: TGTGCCAGCAGCACAGGGGGCTACGAGCAGTACTTC. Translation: CASSTGGYEQYF.

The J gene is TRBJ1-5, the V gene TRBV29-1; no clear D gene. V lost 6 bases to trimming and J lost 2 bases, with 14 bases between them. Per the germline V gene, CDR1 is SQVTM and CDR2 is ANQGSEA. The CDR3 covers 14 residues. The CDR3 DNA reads TGCAGCGTCGCGGATTGGGTAGGCAATCAGCCCCAGCATTTT. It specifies CSVADWVGNQPQHF.

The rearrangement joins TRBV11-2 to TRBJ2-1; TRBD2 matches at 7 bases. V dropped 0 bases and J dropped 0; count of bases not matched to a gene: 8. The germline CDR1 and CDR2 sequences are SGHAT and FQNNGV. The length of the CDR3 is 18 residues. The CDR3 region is CASSLEPAGILSYNEQFF. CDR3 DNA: TGTGCCAGCAGCTTAGAGCCAGCGGGGATCCTCTCCTACAATGAGCAGTTCTTC.

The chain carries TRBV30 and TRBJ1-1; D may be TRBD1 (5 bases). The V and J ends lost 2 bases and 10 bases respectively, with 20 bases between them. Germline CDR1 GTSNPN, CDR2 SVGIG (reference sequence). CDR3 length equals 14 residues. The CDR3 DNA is TGTGCCTGGAGTACTCGGGACTCCCGGGGGGGAGCTTTCTTT. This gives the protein CAWSTRDSRGGAFF. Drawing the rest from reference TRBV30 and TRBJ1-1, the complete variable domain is SQTIHQWPATLVQPVGSPLSLECTVEGTSNPNLYWYRQAAGRGLQLLFYSVGIGQISSEVPQNLSASRPQDRQFILSSKKLLLSDSGFYLCAWSTRDSRGGAFFGQGTRLTVV.

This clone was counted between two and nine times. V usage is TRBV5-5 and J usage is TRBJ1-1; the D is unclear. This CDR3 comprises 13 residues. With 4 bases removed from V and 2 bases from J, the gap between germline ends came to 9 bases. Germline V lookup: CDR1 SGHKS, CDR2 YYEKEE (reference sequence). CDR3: CASSPGFNTEAFF. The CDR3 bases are TGTGCCAGCAGCCCAGGTTTTAACACTGAAGCTTTCTTT.

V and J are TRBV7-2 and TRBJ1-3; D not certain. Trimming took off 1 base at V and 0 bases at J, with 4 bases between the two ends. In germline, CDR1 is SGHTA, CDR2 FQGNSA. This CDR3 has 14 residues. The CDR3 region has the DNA TGTGCCAGCAGCTTAGATAGCTCTGGAAACACCATATATTTT. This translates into CASSLDSSGNTIYF.

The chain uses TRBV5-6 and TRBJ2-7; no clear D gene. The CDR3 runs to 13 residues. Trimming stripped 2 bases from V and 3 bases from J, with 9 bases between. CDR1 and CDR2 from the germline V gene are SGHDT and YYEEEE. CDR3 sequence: CASSLGRNYEQYF. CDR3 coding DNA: TGTGCCAGCAGCTTAGGCAGGAACTACGAGCAGTACTTC. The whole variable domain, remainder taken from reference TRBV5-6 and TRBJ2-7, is DAGVTQSPTHLIKTRGQQVTLRCSPKSGHDTVSWYQQALGQGPQFIFQYYEEEERQRGNFPDRFSGHQFPNYSSELNVNALLLGDSALYLCASSLGRNYEQYFGPGTRLTVT.

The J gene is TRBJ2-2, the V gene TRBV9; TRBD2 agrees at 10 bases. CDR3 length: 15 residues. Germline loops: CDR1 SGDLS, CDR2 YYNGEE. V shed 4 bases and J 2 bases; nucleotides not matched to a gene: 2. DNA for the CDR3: TGTGCCAGCAGCCGGACTAGCGGAAACACCGGGGAGCTGTTTTTT. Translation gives CASSRTSGNTGELFF.

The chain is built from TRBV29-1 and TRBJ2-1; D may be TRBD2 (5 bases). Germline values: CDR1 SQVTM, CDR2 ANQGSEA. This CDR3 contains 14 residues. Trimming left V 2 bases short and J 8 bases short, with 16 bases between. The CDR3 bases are TGCAGCGTTGAATGGTGGTGGAGGAAAGATGAGCAGTTCTTC. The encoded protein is CSVEWWWRKDEQFF.

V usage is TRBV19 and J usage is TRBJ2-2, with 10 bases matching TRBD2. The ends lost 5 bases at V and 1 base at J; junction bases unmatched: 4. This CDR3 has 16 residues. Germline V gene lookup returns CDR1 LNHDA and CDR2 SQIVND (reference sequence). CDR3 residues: CASSLLAGKNTGELFF. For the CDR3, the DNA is TGTGCCAGTAGTCTACTAGCGGGGAAGAACACCGGGGAGCTGTTTTTT.

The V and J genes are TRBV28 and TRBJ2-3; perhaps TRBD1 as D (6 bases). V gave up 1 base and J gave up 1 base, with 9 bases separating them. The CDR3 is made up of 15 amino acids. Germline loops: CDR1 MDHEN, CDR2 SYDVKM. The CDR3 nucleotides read TGTGCCAGCAGTTTATTACAGGGAGGCACAGATACGCAGTATTTT. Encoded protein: CASSLLQGGTDTQYF.

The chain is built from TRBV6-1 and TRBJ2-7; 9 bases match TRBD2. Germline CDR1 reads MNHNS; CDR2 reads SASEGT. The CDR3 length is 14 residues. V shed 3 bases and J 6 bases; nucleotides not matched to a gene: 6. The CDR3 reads CASSEVAGVPEQYF. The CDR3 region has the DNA TGTGCCAGCAGTGAGGTAGCGGGAGTTCCCGAGCAGTACTTC.

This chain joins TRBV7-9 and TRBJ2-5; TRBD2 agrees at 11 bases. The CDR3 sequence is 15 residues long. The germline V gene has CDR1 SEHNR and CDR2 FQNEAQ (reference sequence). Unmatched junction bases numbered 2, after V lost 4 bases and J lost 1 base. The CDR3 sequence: CASSSGTSGQETQYF. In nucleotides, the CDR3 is TGTGCCAGCAGCTCTGGGACTAGCGGCCAAGAGACCCAGTACTTC.

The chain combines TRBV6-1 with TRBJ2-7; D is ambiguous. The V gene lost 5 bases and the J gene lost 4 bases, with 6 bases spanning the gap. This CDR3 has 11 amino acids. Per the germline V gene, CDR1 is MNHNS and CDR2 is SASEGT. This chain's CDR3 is CASSTGYEQYF. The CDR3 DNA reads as TGTGCCAGCAGTACGGGTTACGAGCAGTACTTC.

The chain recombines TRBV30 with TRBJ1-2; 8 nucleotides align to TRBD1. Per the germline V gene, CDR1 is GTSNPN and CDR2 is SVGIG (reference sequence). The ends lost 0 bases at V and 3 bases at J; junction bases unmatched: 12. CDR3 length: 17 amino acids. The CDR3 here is CAWSVRPTGVRYYGYTF. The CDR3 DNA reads TGTGCCTGGAGTGTACGCCCGACAGGGGTCAGATACTATGGCTACACCTTC.

CDR3 amino acids: CASSSPPSAEQYF. CDR3 bases: TGTGCCAGCAGTTCCCCCCCCAGCGCAGAGCAGTACTTC. V is TRBV27 and J is TRBJ2-7; D not certain. Germline V gene data show CDR1 as MNHEY and CDR2 as SMNVEV (reference sequence). V was pared by 4 bases and J by 7 bases, with 14 bases between. The CDR3 is 13 amino acids.

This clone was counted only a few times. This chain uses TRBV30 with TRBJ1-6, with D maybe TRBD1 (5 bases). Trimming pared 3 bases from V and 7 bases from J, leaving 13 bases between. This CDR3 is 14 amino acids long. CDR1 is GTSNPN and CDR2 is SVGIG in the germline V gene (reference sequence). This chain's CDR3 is CAWRREGRNSPLHF. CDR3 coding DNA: TGTGCCTGGAGAAGGGAGGGGCGCAATTCACCCCTCCACTTT.

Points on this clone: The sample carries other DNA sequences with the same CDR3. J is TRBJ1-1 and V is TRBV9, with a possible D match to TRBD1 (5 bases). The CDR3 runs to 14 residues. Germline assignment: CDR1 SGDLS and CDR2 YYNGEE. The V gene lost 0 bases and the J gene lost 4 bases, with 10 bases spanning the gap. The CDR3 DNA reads TGTGCCAGCAGCGTAGCCGGGGGTGGCACTGAAGCTTTCTTT. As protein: CASSVAGGGTEAFF. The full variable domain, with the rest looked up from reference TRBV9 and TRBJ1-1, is DSGVTQTPKHLITATGQRVTLRCSPRSGDLSVYWYQQSLDQGLQFLIQYYNGEERAKGNILERFSAQQFPDLHSELNLSSLELGDSALYFCASSVAGGGTEAFFGQGTRLTVV.

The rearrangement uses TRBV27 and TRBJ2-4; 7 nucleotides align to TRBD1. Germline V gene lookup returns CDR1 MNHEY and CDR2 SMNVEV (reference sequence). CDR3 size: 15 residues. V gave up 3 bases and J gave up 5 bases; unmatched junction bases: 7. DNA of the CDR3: TGTGCCAGCAGTTTCGGAGACAGGGCGGAAAACATTCAGTACTTC. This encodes CASSFGDRAENIQYF.

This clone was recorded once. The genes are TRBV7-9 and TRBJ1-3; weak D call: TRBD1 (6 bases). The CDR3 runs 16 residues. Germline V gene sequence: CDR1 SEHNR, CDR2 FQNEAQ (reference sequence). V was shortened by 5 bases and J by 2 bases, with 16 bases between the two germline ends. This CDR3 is CASSQPGQIAGNTIYF. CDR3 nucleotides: TGTGCCAGCAGCCAACCGGGACAAATTGCTGGAAACACCATATATTTT.

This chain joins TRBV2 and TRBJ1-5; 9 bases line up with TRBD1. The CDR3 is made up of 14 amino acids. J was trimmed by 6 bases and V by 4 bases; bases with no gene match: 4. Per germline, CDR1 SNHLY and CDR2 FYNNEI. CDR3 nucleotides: TGTGCCAGCAGTGCGGGACAGGGCAGTCAGCCCCAGCATTTT. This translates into CASSAGQGSQPQHF.

CDR3: CASSYAGTPGNTIYF. CDR3 nucleotides: TGTGCCAGCAGTTACGCTGGGACACCTGGAAACACCATATATTTT. The rearrangement joins TRBV6-5 to TRBJ1-3; a weak D match, TRBD1 (6 bases). CDR1 and CDR2 (germline): MNHEY, SVGAGI. The ends were cut back, 2 bases at V and 2 bases at J, with 10 bases in the middle. This CDR3 has 15 residues.

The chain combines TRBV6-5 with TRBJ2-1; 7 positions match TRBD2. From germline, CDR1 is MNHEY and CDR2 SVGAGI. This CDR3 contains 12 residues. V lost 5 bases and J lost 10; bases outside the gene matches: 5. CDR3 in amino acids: CASSPIAGEQFF. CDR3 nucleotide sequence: TGTGCCAGCAGTCCAATAGCGGGCGAGCAGTTCTTC.

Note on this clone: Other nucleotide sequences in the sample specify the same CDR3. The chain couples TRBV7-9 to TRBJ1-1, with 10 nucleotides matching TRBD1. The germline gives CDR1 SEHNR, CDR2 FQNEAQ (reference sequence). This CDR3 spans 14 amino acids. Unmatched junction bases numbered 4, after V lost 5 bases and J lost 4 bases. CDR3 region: CASSPDRGFTEAFF. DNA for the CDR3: TGTGCCAGCAGCCCGGACAGGGGGTTCACTGAAGCTTTCTTT.

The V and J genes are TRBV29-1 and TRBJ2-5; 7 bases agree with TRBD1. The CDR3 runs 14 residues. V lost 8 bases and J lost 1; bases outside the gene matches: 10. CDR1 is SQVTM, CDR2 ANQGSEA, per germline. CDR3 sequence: CSIRPGQRQETQYF. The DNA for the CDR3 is TGCAGCATTAGGCCGGGACAGCGCCAAGAGACCCAGTACTTC.

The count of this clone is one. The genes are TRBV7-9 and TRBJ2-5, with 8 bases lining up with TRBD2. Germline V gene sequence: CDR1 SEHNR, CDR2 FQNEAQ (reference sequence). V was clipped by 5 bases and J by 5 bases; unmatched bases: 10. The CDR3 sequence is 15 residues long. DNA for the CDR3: TGTGCCAGCAGCCCCCAAGCGGGAGCGGGGGAGACCCAGTACTTC. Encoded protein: CASSPQAGAGETQYF.

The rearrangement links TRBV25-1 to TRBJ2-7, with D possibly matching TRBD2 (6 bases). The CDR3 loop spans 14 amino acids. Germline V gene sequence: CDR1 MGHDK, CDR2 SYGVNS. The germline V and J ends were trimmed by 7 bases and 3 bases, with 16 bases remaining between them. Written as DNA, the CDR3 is TGTGCCAGCACCCCCGGGCCGGGGGACTACGAGCAGTACTTC. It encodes CASTPGPGDYEQYF.

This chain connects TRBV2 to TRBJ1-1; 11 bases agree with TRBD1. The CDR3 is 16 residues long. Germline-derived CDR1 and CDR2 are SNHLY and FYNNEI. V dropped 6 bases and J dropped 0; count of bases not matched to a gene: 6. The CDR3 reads CASRGTGGLMNTEAFF. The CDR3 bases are TGTGCCAGCAGGGGGACAGGGGGGCTCATGAACACTGAAGCTTTCTTT.